This T cell receptor beta chain is from a study of shared T cell receptors in the human thymus. The CDR3 consists of 17 residues. Germline V gives CDR1 MNHEY, CDR2 SMNVEV (reference sequence). V dropped 2 bases and J dropped 2 bases, with 17 bases sitting between them. Here immunoSEQ multiplex PCR was the method, and the copy in TCRdb shows in-frame clones only, minus some. In the table there are under 850,000 clones, roughly 90% of which are singletons. Another study also made use of these data, one on human thymus T cells. That paper adds: The donor group consisted of healthy Finnish infants who were having corrective surgery for congenital heart defects. Thymic material originated from resections removed in the course of corrective heart surgery. Highly overlapping thymic repertoires in unrelated individuals were reported by related research.

This chain joins TRBV27 and TRBJ2-3, with D possibly being TRBD1 (6 bases). The TCR sequence derives from a boy in the first two years of life with a congenital heart defect. The sequenced sample consisted of thymocytes. CDR3 residues: CASSLRIRGRLTDTQYF. CDR3 sequence (DNA): TGTGCCAGCAGTTTACGGATCAGGGGACGACTCACAGATACGCAGTATTTT.